This T cell receptor (beta chain) was documented in a study of tumor T cells in aggressive B-cell lymphoma. Sequencing was performed with immunoSEQ multiplex PCR; in TCRdb, only in-frame clones are kept and a portion is missing. This sample yields some 9,500 clones, of which 75% to 85% are seen a single time; roughly 4.5% belongs to the top ten. The clonotype was recovered from an adult with diffuse large B cell lymphoma. Sequencing was performed on tumor tissue.

The CDR3 sequence: CASSFGQNRNTIYF. CDR3 DNA sequence: TGTGCCAGCAGCTTCGGACAGAACAGAAACACCATATATTTT. The rearrangement links TRBV5-4 to TRBJ1-3; a weak D match, TRBD1 (6 bases). The germline V gene has CDR1 SGHNT and CDR2 YYREEE (reference sequence). Trimming shortened V by 2 bases and J by 5 bases, and 11 bases separated the two germline ends. CDR3 size: 14 residues. Full variable domain (outside the CDR3, taken from reference TRBV5-4 and TRBJ1-3): ETGVTQSPTHLIKTRGQQVTLRCSSQSGHNTVSWYQQALGQGPQFIFQYYREEENGRGNFPPRFSGLQFPNYSSELNVNALELDDSALYLCASSFGQNRNTIYFGEGSWLTVV.